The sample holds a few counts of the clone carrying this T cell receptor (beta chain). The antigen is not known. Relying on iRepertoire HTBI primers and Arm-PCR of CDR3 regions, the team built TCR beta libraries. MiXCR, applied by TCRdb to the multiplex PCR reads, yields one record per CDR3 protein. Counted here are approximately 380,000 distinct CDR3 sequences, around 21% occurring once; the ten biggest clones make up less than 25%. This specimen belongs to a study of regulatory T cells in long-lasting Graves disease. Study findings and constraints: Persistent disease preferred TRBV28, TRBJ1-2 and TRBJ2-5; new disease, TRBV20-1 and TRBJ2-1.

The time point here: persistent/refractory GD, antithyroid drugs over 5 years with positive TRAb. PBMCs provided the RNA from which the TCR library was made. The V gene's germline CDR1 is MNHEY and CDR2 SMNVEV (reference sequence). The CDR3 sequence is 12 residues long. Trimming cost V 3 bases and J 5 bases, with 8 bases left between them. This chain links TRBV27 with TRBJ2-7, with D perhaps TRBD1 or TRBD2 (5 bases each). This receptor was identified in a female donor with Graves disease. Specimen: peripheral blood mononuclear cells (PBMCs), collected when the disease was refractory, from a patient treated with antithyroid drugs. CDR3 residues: CASSFLGDEQYF. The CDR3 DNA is TGTGCCAGCAGTTTTTTGGGGGACGAGCAGTACTTC.